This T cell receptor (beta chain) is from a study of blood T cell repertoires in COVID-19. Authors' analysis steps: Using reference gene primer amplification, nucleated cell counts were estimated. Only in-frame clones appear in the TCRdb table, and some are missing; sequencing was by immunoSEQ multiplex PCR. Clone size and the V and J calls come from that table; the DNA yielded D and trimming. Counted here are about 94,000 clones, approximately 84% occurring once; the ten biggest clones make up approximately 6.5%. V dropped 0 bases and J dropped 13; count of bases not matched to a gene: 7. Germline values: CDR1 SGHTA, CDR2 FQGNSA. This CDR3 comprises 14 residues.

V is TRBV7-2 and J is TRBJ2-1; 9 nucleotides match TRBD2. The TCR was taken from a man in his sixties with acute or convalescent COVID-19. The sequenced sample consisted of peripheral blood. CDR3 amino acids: CASSLAHRGGAQFF. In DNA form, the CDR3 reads TGTGCCAGCAGCTTAGCTCATCGCGGGGGGGCTCAGTTCTTC.